The TCR beta chain described here comes from a study of blood T cell repertoires in COVID-19. Looking at the study overall: The United States, Italy and Spain were the sources of the acute and convalescent COVID-19 samples. PBMCs, B-cell-depleted T cells, or T cells were the source of the cDNA or gDNA that made up the material.

Germline V CDR1 and CDR2: MNHEY, SMNVEV (reference sequence). CDR3 size: 15 residues. Trimming left V 5 bases short and J 5 bases short, with 18 bases between. Per the study methods: Reference gene primer amplification yielded estimated nucleated cell counts. Assay: immunoSEQ multiplex PCR; the TCRdb copy retains only in-frame clones and omits some. That table supplies the V and J calls and clone size; D and trimming were determined from the DNA. The table includes 200,000 to 300,000 clones, roughly 81% detected once. V gene TRBV27 combines with J gene TRBJ2-5; D gene uncertain. The clonotype originates from a middle-aged man with acute or convalescent COVID-19. Sequencing was done on a sample of peripheral blood. CDR3 amino acids: CASSPLLPRSETQYF. The CDR3 coding sequence is TGTGCCAGCAGTCCCCTCTTGCCGAGATCGGAGACCCAGTACTTC.